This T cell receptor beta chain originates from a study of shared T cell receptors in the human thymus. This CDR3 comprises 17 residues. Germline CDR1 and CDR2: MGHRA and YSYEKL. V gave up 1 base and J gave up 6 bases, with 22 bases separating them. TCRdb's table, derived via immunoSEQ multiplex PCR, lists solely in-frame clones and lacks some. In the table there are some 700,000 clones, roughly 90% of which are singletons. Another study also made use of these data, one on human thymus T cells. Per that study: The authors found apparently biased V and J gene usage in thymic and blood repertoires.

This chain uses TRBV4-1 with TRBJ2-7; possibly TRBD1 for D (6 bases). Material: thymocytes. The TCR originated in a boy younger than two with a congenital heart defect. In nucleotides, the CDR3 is TGCGCCAGCAGCCAAGTTCATACAGGGAAGTTTATTGGCGAGCAGTACTTC. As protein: CASSQVHTGKFIGEQYF.